The 16 T cell receptor beta chains below come from one sample, sequenced in a study of regulatory T cells in long-lasting Graves disease. With iRepertoire HTBI primers and Arm-PCR of CDR3 regions, TCR beta libraries were built. TCRdb re-called the multiplex PCR reads with MiXCR, one entry per CDR3 protein. The sample lists 700,000 or so distinct CDR3 sequences; approximately 31% were seen once. The time point was: persistent/refractory GD, antithyroid drugs over 5 years with positive TRAb. TCR sequences were obtained from RNA taken from PBMCs. Specimen: peripheral blood mononuclear cells (PBMCs), collected when the disease was refractory, from a patient treated with antithyroid drugs. The receptor source for this set is a female donor with Graves disease.

J is TRBJ2-2 and V is TRBV18; TRBD1 matches 9 bases. This CDR3 region has 15 residues. The junction had 6 bases not matched to a gene; V was cut back by 3 bases and J by 7 bases. The V gene's germline CDR1 is KGHSH and CDR2 LQKENI. The CDR3 region is CASSPATGGGGELFF. The CDR3 nucleotides read TGTGCCAGCTCACCGGCCACAGGGGGCGGCGGGGAGCTGTTTTTT.

The rearrangement uses TRBV20-1 and TRBJ2-4; D remains ambiguous. Germline V gene lookup returns CDR1 DFQATT and CDR2 SNEGSKA (reference sequence). The CDR3 extends over 16 amino acids. Deletions cut 0 bases from V and 0 bases from J, with 12 bases between. CDR3: CSARDSRAIAKNIQYF. For the CDR3, the DNA is TGCAGTGCTAGAGATTCAAGAGCTATAGCCAAAAACATTCAGTACTTC.

The chain joins TRBV29-1 to TRBJ2-7, with 12 bases that match TRBD2. Germline assignment: CDR1 SQVTM and CDR2 ANQGSEA. The CDR3 runs 14 residues. The ends lost 7 bases at V and 4 bases at J; junction bases unmatched: 8. CDR3 DNA sequence: TGCAGCGCCGAGACTAGCGGGAGTGCTTACGAGCAGTACTTC. It yields the protein CSAETSGSAYEQYF.

This sequence joins TRBV29-1 and TRBJ1-5; weak D call: TRBD1 (6 bases). V was shortened by 6 bases and J by 0 bases, with 12 bases between the two germline ends. The CDR3 covers 14 residues. Germline CDR1 and CDR2: SQVTM and ANQGSEA. This chain's CDR3 is CSVAGTTSNQPQHF. The CDR3 DNA is TGCAGCGTCGCCGGGACAACTAGCAATCAGCCCCAGCATTTT.

This clonotype appeared a few times. The CDR3 DNA sequence: TGCAGTGCTAGGGAGGGGCAGAAACCCTACGAGCAGTACTTC. Residues: CSAREGQKPYEQYF. This chain connects TRBV20-1 to TRBJ2-7, with D tentatively TRBD2 (6 bases). From germline, CDR1 is DFQATT and CDR2 SNEGSKA (reference sequence). The germline V and J ends were trimmed by 3 bases and 2 bases, with 14 bases remaining between them. The CDR3 is 14 amino acids.

The chain uses TRBV3-1 and TRBJ1-2; no definite D call. The V end lost 1 base, the J end lost 7 bases, and 10 bases lay between the germline ends. The CDR3 is 13 residues long. Germline CDR1 reads LGHDT; CDR2 reads YNNKEL (reference sequence). The CDR3 DNA follows: TGTGCCAGCAGCCAAGTTGCCGCCCTTGGCTACACCTTC. Its translation is CASSQVAALGYTF.

Of note for this clonotype: A junction end diverges from the germline sequence, so it may reflect a read error. The chain has TRBV7-9 and TRBJ1-1; D is perhaps TRBD1 (5 bases). Germline lookup yields CDR1 SEHNR and CDR2 FQNEAQ (reference sequence). The CDR3 is 19 residues long. The CDR3 loop reads CASSKGVVVRRDLNTVAFF. The CDR3 region has the DNA TGTGCCAGCAGCAAAGGGGTCGTCGTTCGCCGGGACCTGAACACTGTAGCTTTCTTT.

The V gene is TRBV6-1, the J gene TRBJ2-7; 7 positions match TRBD2. The CDR3 sequence is 15 residues long. Trimming took 3 bases from V and 12 from J; bases not matched to a gene: 17. Germline loops: CDR1 MNHNS, CDR2 SASEGT. The CDR3 is CASSDTGTKSDKRYF. The DNA for the CDR3 is TGTGCCAGCAGTGACACCGGGACTAAAAGCGATAAGCGGTACTTC.

This chain links TRBV7-3 with TRBJ2-7, with 8 bases identical to TRBD1. Germline V gene data show CDR1 as SGHTA and CDR2 as FQGTGA. CDR3 length equals 13 residues. With 5 bases clipped from V and 12 bases from J, the junction kept 12 bases outside the gene matches. CDR3 protein: CASSRTTVGQVYF. The CDR3 DNA reads as TGTGCCAGCAGCCGGACCACGGTGGGACAGGTGTACTTC.

To note about this clonotype: Because the CDR3 is missing its conserved closing phenylalanine or tryptophan, this is likely a read error. The rearrangement uses TRBV6-1 and TRBJ1-1; possibly TRBD1 for D (5 bases). The V end was cut by 6 bases, the J end by 11 bases, with 22 bases between. The CDR3 runs 14 residues. The germline gives CDR1 MNHNS, CDR2 SASEGT. The CDR3, as DNA: TGTGCCAGCAGCTTAGTGAGACAACAGGCGGGCGCTTTCTCT. Translating gives CASSLVRQQAGAFS.

This chain uses TRBV20-1 with TRBJ2-7, with D perhaps TRBD1 or TRBD2 (5 bases each). Trimming took off 3 bases at V and 2 bases at J, with 8 bases between the two ends. The CDR3 consists of 12 residues. Germline assignment: CDR1 DFQATT and CDR2 SNEGSKA (reference sequence). This CDR3 reads CSARSGPYEQYF. The CDR3 DNA reads TGCAGTGCTAGGTCGGGGCCCTACGAGCAGTACTTC.

The sample holds a few counts of this clonotype. The chain combines TRBV20-1 with TRBJ1-5; D is unresolved. The CDR3 covers 12 residues. Germline V gene sequence: CDR1 DFQATT, CDR2 SNEGSKA (reference sequence). V was cut by 0 bases and J by 6 bases, with 6 bases left in between. The CDR3 loop is CSAREGAQPQHF. DNA for the CDR3: TGCAGTGCTAGAGAAGGAGCTCAGCCCCAGCATTTT.

This clonotype is medium-sized within its sample. The chain uses TRBV11-2 and TRBJ2-5; 10 bases fit TRBD1. This CDR3 is 15 amino acids long. V was clipped by 6 bases and J by 5 bases; unmatched bases: 9. The germline V gene has CDR1 SGHAT and CDR2 FQNNGV. For the CDR3, the DNA is TGTGCCAGCAGTCGGACAGGGGGGCGCCAGGAGACCCAGTACTTC. It yields the protein CASSRTGGRQETQYF.

The chain uses TRBV5-1 and TRBJ2-2; perhaps TRBD1 as D (6 bases). The CDR3 is 16 amino acids. V lost 4 bases to trimming and J lost 5 bases, with 18 bases between them. CDR1 is SGHRS, CDR2 YFSETQ, per germline. Here the CDR3 reads CASSHRVDAGTGELFF. Written as DNA, the CDR3 is TGCGCCAGCAGCCACAGGGTAGACGCTGGGACCGGGGAGCTGTTTTTT.

The J gene is TRBJ1-2, the V gene TRBV3-1; D remains ambiguous. The V gene's germline CDR1 is LGHDT and CDR2 YNNKEL (reference sequence). This CDR3 comprises 12 residues. The V gene lost 1 base and the J gene lost 8 bases, with 8 bases spanning the gap. As DNA, the CDR3 is TGTGCCAGCAGCCAAGTCTTGGGAGGCTACACCTTC. Translating gives CASSQVLGGYTF.

This clonotype was seen more than once but under ten times. As DNA, the CDR3 is TGTGCCAGCAGCTTGGGGGACAGCATCTACGAGCAGTACTTC. This gives the protein CASSLGDSIYEQYF. The V gene is TRBV7-3, the J gene TRBJ2-7; 7 positions match TRBD1. The V gene end was trimmed by 3 bases and the J gene end by 3 bases; junction bases not matched to a gene: 5. Germline V lookup: CDR1 SGHTA, CDR2 FQGTGA. CDR3 length: 14 amino acids.